What follows are 18 T cell receptor beta chains derived from one specimen sequenced in a study of CXCR3-negative and CXCR3-positive naive CD8 T cells. General study findings and limits: For CXCR3-positive naive cells, TRB CDR3s were more hydrophobic than those of CXCR3-negative naive cells.

The libraries of TRB cDNA were prepared using 5' RACE with UMI labels. TCRdb re-called the 5' RACE reads; every CDR3 protein appears as one record, without DNA. This table holds over 95,000 distinct CDR3 sequences. Their cognate antigens are unknown. The sequencing sample was made of naive CXCR3+ CD8+ T cells from blood. Subset meaning: CD45RO-CCR7+CD27+CD95- naive CD8+ T cells expressing CXCR3 (TNR3+). These receptors all stem from a human donor in good health. Some clones in this sample may be carry-over from other donors' samples.

The rearrangement links TRBV29-1 to TRBJ2-2; TCRdb proposes TRBD2, but this gene call is untestable without DNA. Germline assignment: CDR1 SQVTM and CDR2 ANQGSEA. This CDR3 is built from 16 residues. The CDR3 reads CSGVTSGGHNTGELFF.

J is TRBJ2-2 and V is TRBV10-3. Germline V gene lookup returns CDR1 ENHRY and CDR2 SYGVKD. CDR3 length: 11 residues. The CDR3 is CAISDAGELFF.

V and J are TRBV19 and TRBJ1-1; the D call from TCRdb, TRBD1, cannot be confirmed without DNA. The CDR3 extends over 16 amino acids. Germline values: CDR1 LNHDA, CDR2 SQIVND (reference sequence). The CDR3 sequence is CASSPRDVYVNTEAFF.

The V and J genes are TRBV12-3 or TRBV12-4 and TRBJ2-1; TCRdb names TRBD1, which stays unverified in the absence of DNA. The CDR3 is 13 residues long. This CDR3 is CASSLGAGVEQFF.

The chain carries TRBV4-3 and TRBJ1-1. Germline V CDR1 and CDR2: LGHNA, YSLEER. The CDR3 runs 15 residues. The CDR3: CASSPGGSLNTEAFF.

The V gene is TRBV21-1, the J gene TRBJ2-3; TCRdb picks TRBD2, but there is no DNA to check that call. TRBV21-1 is recorded as a pseudogene. The CDR3 is 15 amino acids. CDR3 sequence: CASSKVASPPDTQYF.

The chain links TRBV4-1 to TRBJ2-1; TCRdb gives TRBD2 as the D gene, but with no DNA this cannot be confirmed. The germline V gene encodes CDR1 MGHRA and CDR2 YSYEKL. CDR3 length equals 15 residues. The CDR3 reads CASSHPAGGYNEQFF.

V and J are TRBV28 and TRBJ2-7; the D call of TRBD1 rests on TCRdb alone, since no DNA is present to check it. This CDR3 has 12 residues. Germline V lookup: CDR1 MDHEN, CDR2 SYDVKM. The CDR3 loop is CASSPAPYEQYF.

This rearrangement joins TRBV10-3 to TRBJ2-3; no DNA is available, so the TRBD1 call from TCRdb remains unchecked. The CDR3 covers 14 residues. CDR1 and CDR2 from the germline V gene are ENHRY and SYGVKD. This CDR3 is CAISDPGPTDTQYF.

The V call is TRBV28, the J call TRBJ2-7; as DNA is missing, the TRBD1 call by TCRdb cannot be tested. The CDR3 is 15 amino acids. CDR1 MDHEN and CDR2 SYDVKM come from the germline V gene. CDR3 sequence reads: CASRYREALSYEQYF.

The V gene is TRBV20-1, the J gene TRBJ2-6; as DNA is missing, the TRBD1 call by TCRdb cannot be tested. The CDR3 totals 14 residues. CDR1 DFQATT and CDR2 SNEGSKA come from the germline V gene (reference sequence). The chain's CDR3 is CSASSGSGANVLTF.

The rearrangement links TRBV7-9 to TRBJ1-1. This CDR3 is 15 amino acids long. From germline, CDR1 is SEHNR and CDR2 FQNEAQ (reference sequence). The chain's CDR3 is CASSLPGRVNTEAFF.

The V gene is TRBV4-1, the J gene TRBJ2-7. Germline lookup yields CDR1 MGHRA and CDR2 YSYEKL. The CDR3 runs to 14 residues. The CDR3 sequence: CASSQGPSGYEQYF.

The rearrangement uses TRBV13 and TRBJ2-6. The CDR3 spans 17 residues. The V gene's germline CDR1 is PRHDT and CDR2 FYEKMQ (reference sequence). The CDR3 region is CASSLESASSGANVLTF.

The J gene is TRBJ2-1, the V gene TRBV23-1; TCRdb's D call, TRBD2, is unchecked because there is no DNA. TRBV23-1 counts as an open reading frame of uncertain function. The CDR3 extends over 17 amino acids. CDR3 region: CASSQSKAGETYNEQFF.

The V gene is TRBV6-5, the J gene TRBJ2-6; the TCRdb call, TRBD1, lacks DNA for checking. The CDR3 consists of 14 residues. CDR1 is MNHEY, CDR2 SVGAGI, per germline. CDR3 sequence: CASSPAPGANVLTF.

The CDR3 region is CASSLDAGLADTGELFF. The rearrangement joins TRBV7-2 to TRBJ2-2; the TCRdb D gene call, TRBD2, has no DNA to confirm it. This CDR3 is built from 17 residues. Germline-derived CDR1 and CDR2 are SGHTA and FQGNSA.

J is TRBJ2-7 and V is TRBV6-2 or TRBV6-3; the D call of TRBD1 rests on TCRdb alone, since no DNA is present to check it. CDR3 size: 16 residues. CDR1 is MNHEY and CDR2 is SVGEGT in the germline V gene. The CDR3 is CASSYEGERLSYEQYF.